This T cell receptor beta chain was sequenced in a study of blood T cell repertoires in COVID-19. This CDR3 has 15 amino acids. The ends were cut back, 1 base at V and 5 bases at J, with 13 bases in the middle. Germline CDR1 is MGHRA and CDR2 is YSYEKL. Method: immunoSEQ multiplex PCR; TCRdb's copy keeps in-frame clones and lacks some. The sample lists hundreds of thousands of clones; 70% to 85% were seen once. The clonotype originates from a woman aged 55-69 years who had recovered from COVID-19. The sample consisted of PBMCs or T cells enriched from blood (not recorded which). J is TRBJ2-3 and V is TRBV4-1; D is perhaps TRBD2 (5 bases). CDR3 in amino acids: CASSQVSRGIDTQYF. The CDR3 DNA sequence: TGCGCCAGCAGCCAAGTATCCCGGGGTATAGATACGCAGTATTTT.